This note documents a single TCR beta chain sequence. This entry is derived from a study of shared clonotypes between healthy human individuals. Germline CDR1 is SNHLY and CDR2 is FYNNEI. V was cut by 4 bases and J by 2 bases, with 14 bases left in between. The CDR3 runs 15 residues. Terminally differentiated effector memory CD45RA+ cells were excluded from the naive CD8 cells, which were CD45RO-negative and positively selected for CCR7. TCRdb's table, derived via immunoSEQ multiplex PCR, lists solely in-frame clones and lacks some. The data contain millions of clones, around 96% of them singletons. The TCR sequence derives from a man aged 18 to 30 in good health. The specimen sequenced was naive CD8+ T cells sorted from blood. V is TRBV2 and J is TRBJ1-2; unclear D gene. The CDR3 is CASSVAGLGNYGYTF. The CDR3 nucleotides read TGTGCCAGCAGTGTGGCTGGCTTGGGAAACTATGGCTACACCTTC.